The 21 T cell receptor beta chains given below trace back to one sample, sequenced in a study of ipilimumab plus nivolumab after autologous stem cell transplantation. Profiling relied on immunoSEQ multiplex PCR, and the TCRdb table lists in-frame clones only, not all of them. The sample carries approximately 80,000 clones, approximately 83% recorded once. Sequenced material: PBMCs, taken in a trial of ipilimumab plus nivolumab as post-transplant consolidation. These receptors originate from a male donor with diffuse large B-cell lymphoma.

The rearrangement links TRBV7-8 to TRBJ2-7; TRBD1 is a possible D gene (6 bases). The CDR3 covers 14 residues. The germline CDR1 and CDR2 sequences are SGHVS and FQNEAQ. The V end was cut by 5 bases, the J end by 2 bases, with 13 bases between. Here the CDR3 reads CASSRPTGAYEQYF. The CDR3 bases are TGTGCCAGCAGCCGGCCGACAGGAGCCTACGAGCAGTACTTC. Full variable domain (rest looked up from reference TRBV7-8 and TRBJ2-7): GAGVSQSPRYKVAKRGQDVALRCDPISGHVSLFWYQQALGQGPEFLTYFQNEAQLDKSGLPSDRFFAERPEGSVSTLKIQRTQQEDSAVYLCASSRPTGAYEQYFGPGTRLTVT.

This clone was found once. The V gene is TRBV5-1, the J gene TRBJ1-1; D remains unclear. The V gene's germline CDR1 is SGHRS and CDR2 YFSETQ. Trimming took off 0 bases at V and 7 bases at J, with 16 bases between the two ends. There are 15 residues in the CDR3. The CDR3 DNA follows: TGCGCCAGCAGCTTGGGCCAAACACCAACTCTTGAAGCTTTCTTT. As protein: CASSLGQTPTLEAFF.

The genes are TRBV4-1 and TRBJ2-5, with 7 bases aligning to TRBD2. This CDR3 has 17 residues. CDR1 is MGHRA, CDR2 YSYEKL, per germline. With 0 bases clipped from V and 2 bases from J, the junction kept 9 bases outside the gene matches. The CDR3 nucleotides are TGCGCCAGCAGCCAAGATTCGTTTGGGGGGGGGCAAGAGACCCAGTACTTC. This encodes CASSQDSFGGGQETQYF.

This clone was observed a handful of times. V and J are TRBV2 and TRBJ1-1, with D possibly being TRBD1 (5 bases). The germline V and J ends were trimmed by 4 bases and 3 bases, with 12 bases remaining between them. The germline gives CDR1 SNHLY, CDR2 FYNNEI. CDR3 length: 14 residues. CDR3 loop: CASSVGQGDTEAFF. For the CDR3, the DNA is TGTGCCAGCAGTGTAGGTCAGGGAGACACTGAAGCTTTCTTT.

V usage is TRBV5-4 and J usage is TRBJ2-3, with a weak D call TRBD1 (6 bases). This CDR3 has 16 residues. Trimming left V 5 bases short and J 1 base short, with 17 bases between. CDR1 is SGHNT, CDR2 YYREEE, per germline (reference sequence). CDR3 in DNA: TGTGCCAGCAGGTTAGCTAGGGGGATAGGCACAGATACGCAGTATTTT. This sequence encodes CASRLARGIGTDTQYF.

This chain connects TRBV7-2 to TRBJ2-7, with D unclear. V lost 4 bases and J 3 bases, leaving 4 bases between the germline ends. Germline V CDR1 and CDR2: SGHTA, FQGNSA. The CDR3 totals 11 residues. Here the CDR3 reads CASSSFYEQYF. The DNA for the CDR3 is TGTGCCAGCAGCTCCTTCTACGAGCAGTACTTC.

The chain carries TRBV30 and TRBJ1-1; D might be TRBD1 (5 bases). The CDR3 covers 17 residues. Looked up from germline, CDR1 is GTSNPN and CDR2 is SVGIG (reference sequence). V lost 3 bases and J 4 bases, leaving 24 bases between the germline ends. CDR3 region: CAWRGEGTGREGTEAFF. The DNA of the CDR3 is TGTGCCTGGAGAGGGGAGGGGACCGGGAGGGAGGGCACTGAAGCTTTCTTT. Together with reference TRBV30 and TRBJ1-1, the CDR3 gives the full variable domain: SQTIHQWPATLVQPVGSPLSLECTVEGTSNPNLYWYRQAAGRGLQLLFYSVGIGQISSEVPQNLSASRPQDRQFILSSKKLLLSDSGFYLCAWRGEGTGREGTEAFFGQGTRLTVV.

The rearrangement links TRBV13 to TRBJ2-1; D gene uncertain. V was cut by 1 base and J by 7 bases, with 11 bases left in between. Germline V gene lookup returns CDR1 PRHDT and CDR2 FYEKMQ (reference sequence). CDR3 size: 14 residues. DNA for the CDR3: TGTGCCAGCAGCTTAGTGGGGAATGGAAATGAGCAGTTCTTC. Translated, it gives CASSLVGNGNEQFF.

The chain recombines TRBV6-7 with TRBJ2-7; 9 bases line up with TRBD1. TRBV6-7 is given ORF status, its function remaining uncertain. V dropped 6 bases and J dropped 0; count of bases not matched to a gene: 12. This CDR3 region has 17 residues. CDR3 residues: CASSSVGDRVPSYEQYF. The DNA of the CDR3 is TGTGCCAGCAGCTCCGTCGGGGACAGGGTACCCTCCTACGAGCAGTACTTC.

The V gene is TRBV5-1, the J gene TRBJ1-5; 9 nucleotides line up with TRBD1. Germline V gene lookup returns CDR1 SGHRS and CDR2 YFSETQ. The CDR3 runs 18 residues. J gave up 2 bases and V 0 bases, and 9 bases lay outside the gene matches. The CDR3 DNA reads as TGCGCCAGCAGCTTGGATCACGGACAGGGGTTGGGCAATCAGCCCCAGCATTTT. Its protein is CASSLDHGQGLGNQPQHF.

This rearrangement joins TRBV30 to TRBJ2-5; TRBD2 agrees at 7 bases. V trimming: 4 bases; J trimming: 2 bases; junction bases outside the gene matches: 10. This CDR3 region has 15 residues. Germline V gene data show CDR1 as GTSNPN and CDR2 as SVGIG (reference sequence). Here the CDR3 reads CAWTAHPGRQETQYF. In DNA form, the CDR3 reads TGTGCCTGGACCGCCCATCCCGGGAGGCAAGAGACCCAGTACTTC.

The rearrangement links TRBV7-6 to TRBJ2-1, with 11 bases lining up with TRBD1. Germline values: CDR1 SGHVS, CDR2 FNYEAQ. This CDR3 has 15 residues. Germline trimming cut 5 bases from V and 9 bases from J; bases unmatched to any gene: 9. The chain's CDR3 is CASSPRSGTGGEQFF. The CDR3 nucleotides read TGTGCCAGCAGCCCCCGTTCCGGGACAGGGGGTGAGCAGTTCTTC.

The chain couples TRBV18 to TRBJ2-5; TRBD2 matches at 9 bases. CDR3 size: 14 residues. CDR1 is KGHSH, CDR2 LQKENI, per germline. Trimming at V came to 8 bases and at J to 2 bases, leaving 6 bases not matched to a gene. The CDR3 sequence: CASVMTSGQETQYF. The CDR3 DNA reads TGTGCCAGCGTCATGACTAGCGGACAAGAGACCCAGTACTTC.

The chain recombines TRBV4-2 with TRBJ2-5; a weak D match, TRBD1 (6 bases). Trimming pared 1 base from V and 0 bases from J, leaving 12 bases between. From germline, CDR1 is LGHNA and CDR2 YNFKEQ. CDR3 length: 16 residues. The CDR3 nucleotides are TGTGCCAGCAGCCAAGTGGCTGGGGACAACCAAGAGACCCAGTACTTC. This encodes CASSQVAGDNQETQYF.

The rearrangement uses TRBV4-3 and TRBJ1-2; 8 positions match TRBD1. The CDR3 has 14 amino acids. CDR1 and CDR2 from the germline V gene are LGHNA and YSLEER. V lost 0 bases to trimming and J lost 4 bases; unmatched junction nucleotides: 1. The CDR3 coding sequence is TGCGCCAGCAGCCAAGATGGGACAGGCTATGGCTACACCTTC. Amino acid sequence: CASSQDGTGYGYTF.

The V gene is TRBV6-5, the J gene TRBJ2-5; perhaps D is TRBD1 or TRBD2 (5 bases each). Trimming took off 4 bases at V and 10 bases at J, with 19 bases between the two ends. Looked up from germline, CDR1 is MNHEY and CDR2 is SVGAGI. This CDR3 has 14 amino acids. Here the CDR3 reads CASSLRGSAGIQYF. CDR3 nucleotides: TGTGCCAGCAGTTTGAGGGGATCCGCAGGGATCCAGTACTTC.

The chain has TRBV5-6 and TRBJ2-4; possibly TRBD2 for D (6 bases). Trimming shortened V by 1 base and J by 2 bases, and 13 bases separated the two germline ends. The CDR3 has 16 amino acids. The germline gives CDR1 SGHDT, CDR2 YYEEEE. The CDR3 DNA sequence: TGTGCCAGCAGCTTGTTTGCGGGGTTTACCAAAAACATTCAGTACTTC. Its translation is CASSLFAGFTKNIQYF.

The gene calls are TRBV18 and TRBJ1-1; TRBD1 might be the D (5 bases). With 3 bases removed from V and 3 bases from J, the gap between germline ends came to 11 bases. CDR3 length: 14 amino acids. CDR1 KGHSH and CDR2 LQKENI come from the germline V gene. The CDR3 DNA follows: TGTGCCAGCTCACCTGGCAGGGTGGACACTGAAGCTTTCTTT. This translates into CASSPGRVDTEAFF. Full variable domain (missing parts from reference TRBV18 and TRBJ1-1): NAGVMQNPRHLVRRRGQEARLRCSPMKGHSHVYWYRQLPEEGLKFMVYLQKENIIDESGMPKERFSAEFPKEGPSILRIQQVVRGDSAAYFCASSPGRVDTEAFFGQGTRLTVV.

The rearrangement joins TRBV6-1 to TRBJ2-4, with TRBD1 as a possible D gene (5 bases). This CDR3 region has 14 residues. Trimming removed 3 bases at V and 7 bases at J, with 13 bases between. Germline V gene data show CDR1 as MNHNS and CDR2 as SASEGT. Here the CDR3 DNA reads TGTGCCAGCAGTGATGGGGCTGGGGTGAACATTCAGTACTTC. Its protein is CASSDGAGVNIQYF.

The genes are TRBV11-2 and TRBJ2-7, with D perhaps assigned TRBD1 or TRBD2 (5 bases each). CDR3 length: 15 amino acids. The germline CDR1 and CDR2 sequences are SGHAT and FQNNGV. V was clipped by 5 bases and J by 0 bases, with 14 bases between them. The CDR3 DNA is TGTGCCAGCAGCAGACCGGGGCAACACTCCTACGAGCAGTACTTC. Encoded protein: CASSRPGQHSYEQYF.

The chain recombines TRBV29-1 with TRBJ2-3; D assignment may be TRBD1 or TRBD2 (5 bases each). Deletions cut 6 bases from V and 2 bases from J, with 18 bases between. The CDR3 contains 15 residues. The germline CDR1 and CDR2 sequences are SQVTM and ANQGSEA. The DNA for the CDR3 is TGCAGCGTGACCCTCCCGGGGCAGAACACAGATACGCAGTATTTT. It is translated as CSVTLPGQNTDTQYF.